This T cell receptor (beta chain) was documented in a study of blood T cell repertoires in COVID-19. Looking at the study overall: Acute and convalescent COVID-19 specimens originated in the United States, Italy and Spain. PBMCs, B-cell-depleted T cells, or T cells were the source of the cDNA or gDNA that made up the material.

Authors' data handling: Estimated nucleated cell counts came from reference gene primer amplification. TCRdb's table, derived via immunoSEQ multiplex PCR, lists solely in-frame clones and lacks some. V and J calls and clone size are those listed in that table; D and trimming were worked out from the DNA. The data contain about 200,000 clones, 70% to 90% of them seen just once; the ten biggest clones take up 4.5% to 5%. The TCR sequence derives from a woman over 75 with acute or convalescent COVID-19. Sequenced: peripheral blood.

The CDR3 nucleotides are TGTGCCAGCAGCGAACAGGGAATCACAGATACGCAGTATTTT. Its protein product is CASSEQGITDTQYF. J is TRBJ2-3 and V is TRBV9; TRBD1 might be the D (6 bases). Trimming removed 3 bases from V and 2 bases from J, with 10 bases in between. In germline, CDR1 is SGDLS, CDR2 YYNGEE. This CDR3 comprises 14 residues.